Sequencing of this T cell receptor (beta chain) was carried out in a study of T cell repertoires in cytomegalovirus infection (dated by TCRdb to between 2018 and 2020). With respect to the entire study: Recently identified HLA-C-restricted CMV epitopes, whose presentation resists viral immunomodulation, were targeted by peptide stimulations together with well-studied HLA-B-restricted epitopes. Because public TCR beta signatures pointed to carriage of CMV infection together with the matching HLA type, the HLA type of each donor mattered for the analysis. General study outcomes and caveats: The ex vivo response was dominated by HLA-C-restricted CMV-specific TCR beta clonotypes, and the single most frequent clonotype in two of eight donors was supplied by these HLA-C-restricted clonotypes. Carriers of CMV infection plus the relevant HLA type were discriminated by the cumulative frequency of public TCR beta family members in the study cohort and in an independent approximately 350-donor cohort.

Sequencing took place on an Illumina HiSeq 1500. The public reads were run again by TCRdb, first through fastp at Q25 and then through MiXCR, and only productive beta chains were kept. Each CDR3 protein gets just one entry, which takes the most common genes and DNA from the rows behind it. The sample table lists roughly 87,000 distinct CDR3 sequences, 25% to 30% of them with a count of one. The ten largest clones capture less than 75% of the sample. The label giving this sample's treatment or condition can be read as: in vitro stimulation with specific CMV peptide epitopes to enrich CMV-specific T cells. As concerns this clonotype: Its antigen remains unidentified. One base away there is no much larger clone; base qualities are not given.

Compared with germline, V lacks 8 bases and J lacks 6 bases; bases without a gene match: 11. The germline V gene encodes CDR1 MNHEY and CDR2 SVGAGI. The CDR3 goes from the cysteine to the phenylalanine over 14 residues. Only CDR3 DNA remains: 42 bases, in frame from the first base. Material: CD8+ T cells from cultured PBMCs, obtained from culture after CMV antigen stimulation. The sequence was obtained from a human donor in good health (CMV status not recorded). Some clones in this sample may be carry-over from other donors' samples. The V and J segments used are TRBV6-5 and TRBJ2-5, with 8 junctional bases fitting TRBD2. Here the CDR3 is given as CASGPRGGKQTQYF. The nucleotide sequence reads TGTGCCAGCGGTCCCCGGGGGGGCAAGCAGACCCAGTACTTC.